This T cell receptor (beta chain) came from a study of blood T cell repertoires in COVID-19. Study as a whole: Nucleic acid was either cDNA or gDNA, and it came from T cells, B-cell-depleted T cells, or PBMCs.

Only a few counts were recorded for this clone. The assay was immunoSEQ multiplex PCR, and TCRdb's table has in-frame clones only and misses some. The data show 140,000 or so clones, about 91% seen once. Sequencing used peripheral blood. The receptor's source is a woman between 50 and 59 years old with acute or convalescent COVID-19.

The CDR3 here is CASSVAVTSVNEQFF. The CDR3 DNA reads as TGTGCCAGCAGCGTAGCAGTGACTAGCGTTAATGAGCAGTTCTTC. The chain links TRBV9 to TRBJ2-1, with TRBD2 matching over 8 bases. Germline values: CDR1 SGDLS, CDR2 YYNGEE. V lost 0 bases, J lost 7 bases, and 6 bases stayed unmatched. The CDR3 length is 15 residues.